The 25 T cell receptor beta chains reported below all come from one sample, sequenced in a study of neurological immune-mediated disorders. TCRdb independently ran MiXCR on the 5' RACE reads; one entry per CDR3 protein. The sample yields around 62,000 distinct CDR3 sequences, 3.5% to 5% seen once. The sample taken for sequencing was PBMCs. The receptors shown here come from a man aged 45-65 years with multiple sclerosis.

This clonotype has ten or more counts. The chain employs TRBV20-1 and TRBJ1-2; 7 bases map to TRBD1. V lost 6 bases and J lost 3; bases outside the gene matches: 13. The CDR3 has 15 residues. CDR1 is DFQATT and CDR2 is SNEGSKA in the germline V gene (reference sequence). Here the CDR3 DNA reads TGCAGTGCCTTCGCCGGGACAGCGCAGGACTATGGCTACACCTTC. Protein sequence: CSAFAGTAQDYGYTF.

This clonotype appeared many times. J is TRBJ2-1 and V is TRBV20-1, with TRBD1 as a possible D gene (5 bases). The length of the CDR3 is 15 residues. Looked up from germline, CDR1 is DFQATT and CDR2 is SNEGSKA (reference sequence). With 1 base removed from V and 0 bases from J, the gap between germline ends came to 10 bases. The CDR3 region has the DNA TGCAGTGCTAGAGGGGGCAGAAGCTCCTACAATGAGCAGTTCTTC. Protein: CSARGGRSSYNEQFF.

This clonotype was counted many times. V usage is TRBV7-9 and J usage is TRBJ2-7; D unresolved. The CDR3 sequence is 12 residues long. CDR1 is SEHNR and CDR2 is FQNEAQ in the germline V gene (reference sequence). V was shortened by 0 bases and J by 2 bases, with 2 bases between the two germline ends. CDR3 in DNA: TGTGCCAGCAGCTTAGCTCCCTACGAGCAGTACTTC. Encoded protein: CASSLAPYEQYF.

This clonotype was observed many times. The chain links TRBV5-1 to TRBJ2-6, with 9 bases lining up with TRBD2. CDR1 and CDR2 from the germline V gene are SGHRS and YFSETQ. The junction had 10 bases not matched to a gene; V was cut back by 3 bases and J by 0 bases. The CDR3 consists of 19 residues. The CDR3 here is CASSSELAGTGSGANVLTF. The CDR3 DNA reads TGCGCCAGCAGCTCGGAGCTAGCGGGAACCGGCTCTGGGGCCAACGTCCTGACTTTC.

Worth noting for this clonotype: One end of the junction does not line up with germline, which may come from a read error. CDR3 in DNA: TGTGCCAGCAGCTTATTCGTAGATACGAAGTATTTT. Translated: CASSLFVDTKYF. V and J are TRBV7-2 and TRBJ2-3; D not certain. CDR1 is SGHTA and CDR2 is FQGNSA in the germline V gene. CDR3 length: 12 residues.

This clonotype showed up many times. The chain is built from TRBV4-1 and TRBJ2-5; possibly TRBD2 for D (5 bases). Trimming took off 1 base at V and 2 bases at J, with 14 bases between the two ends. The CDR3 runs to 16 residues. CDR1 is MGHRA, CDR2 YSYEKL, per germline. In DNA, the CDR3 is TGCGCCAGCAGCCAAGTACGGATCTCGGGGCAAGAGACCCAGTACTTC. It codes for CASSQVRISGQETQYF.

This clonotype has a count of ten or more. The chain has TRBV12-3 or TRBV12-4 and TRBJ2-3, with D perhaps TRBD1 (6 bases). Trimming removed 2 bases from V and 3 bases from J, with 18 bases in between. The CDR3 spans 17 residues. The CDR3 loop reads CASSLPQGLGATDTQYF. In DNA, the CDR3 is TGTGCCAGCAGTTTACCCCAGGGCCTGGGGGCGACAGATACGCAGTATTTT.

This clonotype was counted at least ten times. This chain links TRBV6-5 with TRBJ2-1; D gene unclear. CDR3 size: 17 residues. The germline CDR1 and CDR2 sequences are MNHEY and SVGAGI. Trimming removed 0 bases at V and 4 bases at J, with 16 bases between. Here the CDR3 reads CASSYSRSRRLYNEQFF. DNA of the CDR3: TGTGCCAGCAGTTACTCCCGGTCCCGTAGACTTTACAATGAGCAGTTCTTC.

The sample holds a few counts of this clonotype. The chain links TRBV20-1 to TRBJ2-5, with D perhaps assigned TRBD1 or TRBD2 (6 bases each). Germline lookup yields CDR1 DFQATT and CDR2 SNEGSKA (reference sequence). Trimming took off 7 bases at V and 1 base at J, with 16 bases between the two ends. The CDR3 is 14 residues long. The CDR3 here is CSGSPGAPQETQYF. CDR3 nucleotide sequence: TGCAGTGGTAGTCCGGGGGCCCCCCAAGAGACCCAGTACTTC.

Remarks on this clonotype: Compared with germline, one end of the junction differs, possibly owing to a read error. The CDR3 DNA is TGTGCCAGCAGTCTTAACAGGGTCAATCAGCCCCAGAATTTT. Its translation is CASSLNRVNQPQNF. V is TRBV2 and J is TRBJ1-5; D perhaps matches TRBD1 (6 bases). This CDR3 has 14 residues. CDR1 is SNHLY, CDR2 FYNNEI, per germline.

This clonotype was recorded many times. The chain combines TRBV7-3 with TRBJ2-7, with 8 bases identical to TRBD2. V was pared by 3 bases and J by 5 bases, with 9 bases of the junction left unmatched. Germline V gives CDR1 SGHTA, CDR2 FQGTGA. The CDR3 spans 15 residues. The chain's CDR3 is CASSFSPGGINEQYF. The CDR3 bases are TGTGCCAGCAGCTTCTCTCCGGGAGGGATCAACGAGCAGTACTTC.

The J gene is TRBJ1-1, the V gene TRBV7-2, with D hard to call. Germline V gene sequence: CDR1 SGHTA, CDR2 FQGNSA. The CDR3 consists of 13 residues. Deletions cut 3 bases from V and 4 bases from J, with 9 bases between. The CDR3 DNA reads as TGTGCCAGCAGCTTCCGACGGGGCACTGAAGCTTTCTTT. This sequence encodes CASSFRRGTEAFF.

This clonotype came up many times. The chain uses TRBV3-1 and TRBJ1-1; D call uncertain. The CDR3 is made up of 14 amino acids. V lost 0 bases and J 2 bases, leaving 7 bases between the germline ends. Germline V gene data show CDR1 as LGHDT and CDR2 as YNNKEL (reference sequence). The chain's CDR3 is CASSQEGYNTEAFF. The CDR3 DNA reads TGTGCCAGCAGCCAAGAAGGGTACAACACTGAAGCTTTCTTT.

This clonotype was counted ten times or more. This sequence joins TRBV7-9 and TRBJ1-2; D uncertain. The CDR3 covers 13 residues. Trimming shortened V by 1 base and J by 6 bases, and 9 bases separated the two germline ends. Germline lookup yields CDR1 SEHNR and CDR2 FQNEAQ (reference sequence). CDR3 in DNA: TGTGCCAGCAGCTTAGGGGTTGGGGATGGCTACACCTTC. Its translation is CASSLGVGDGYTF.

This clonotype was recorded at least ten times. The rearrangement uses TRBV6-2 or TRBV6-3 and TRBJ2-1, with TRBD2 identical over 9 bases. The CDR3 runs 15 residues. Germline V gene data show CDR1 as MNHEY and CDR2 as SVGEGT. With 2 bases clipped from V and 7 bases from J, the junction kept 6 bases outside the gene matches. The CDR3, as DNA: TGTGCCAGCAGTTACAGGCTAGCGGGGCTGAATGAGCAGTTCTTC. This gives the protein CASSYRLAGLNEQFF.

This clonotype was observed many times. The V call is TRBV5-6, the J call TRBJ2-4; perhaps TRBD2 as D (6 bases). Germline CDR1 reads SGHDT; CDR2 reads YYEEEE. The CDR3 is made up of 14 amino acids. V was pared by 0 bases and J by 8 bases, with 12 bases between. The CDR3 is CASSLASEGDIQYF. CDR3 coding DNA: TGTGCCAGCAGCTTGGCTAGCGAGGGTGACATTCAGTACTTC.

There are many counts of this clonotype. The chain is built from TRBV6-5 and TRBJ1-1, with 8 bases aligning to TRBD1. The CDR3 contains 15 residues. Trimming cost V 6 bases and J 1 base; bases outside gene matches: 7. The V gene's germline CDR1 is MNHEY and CDR2 SVGAGI. The CDR3 reads CASSLTGTGNTEAFF. DNA for the CDR3: TGTGCCAGCAGCCTTACCGGGACAGGGAACACTGAAGCTTTCTTT.

This clonotype was recorded many times. The rearrangement uses TRBV20-1 and TRBJ1-2; D may be TRBD1 (5 bases). The CDR3 has 11 residues. CDR1 and CDR2 (germline): DFQATT, SNEGSKA (reference sequence). V lost 0 bases and J lost 14, with 13 bases in between. The CDR3 here is CSARDRRVGTF. DNA for the CDR3: TGCAGTGCTAGAGATCGCAGGGTCGGGACCTTC.

This clonotype has ten or more counts. This sequence joins TRBV5-1 and TRBJ2-3; weak D call: TRBD2 (5 bases). This CDR3 comprises 14 residues. CDR1 SGHRS and CDR2 YFSETQ come from the germline V gene. Trimming left V 3 bases short and J 4 bases short, with 12 bases between. Written as DNA, the CDR3 is TGCGCCAGCAGCTGGCCGGGAAGAGCAGATACGCAGTATTTT. Amino acids: CASSWPGRADTQYF.

With respect to this clonotype: A read error may account for a junction end that differs from germline. V and J are TRBV5-8 and TRBJ1-5; D is uncertain. Germline CDR1 and CDR2: SGHTS and YDEGEE. The CDR3 is made up of 12 amino acids. The CDR3 DNA follows: TGTGCCAGCAACTGGGGTACTCAGCCCCAGAATTTT. Its protein is CASNWGTQPQNF.

This clonotype occurred a few times. A single base separates this from a much larger clone, so it may be a read error. DNA of the CDR3: TGTGCCAGCAGTCCGGGAACGACCTACGAGCAGTACTTC. It translates to CASSPGTTYEQYF. The rearrangement links TRBV6-5 to TRBJ2-7, with D maybe TRBD2 (5 bases). CDR1 MNHEY and CDR2 SVGAGI come from the germline V gene. The germline V and J ends were trimmed by 5 bases and 2 bases, with 10 bases remaining between them. The CDR3 runs 13 residues.

This rearrangement joins TRBV7-9 to TRBJ1-5; D gene ambiguous. Trimming removed 2 bases at V and 5 bases at J, with 7 bases between. This CDR3 is 13 amino acids long. Germline assignment: CDR1 SEHNR and CDR2 FQNEAQ (reference sequence). For the CDR3, the DNA is TGTGCCAGCAGCTTATCTGGGGATCAGCCCCAGCATTTT. This translates into CASSLSGDQPQHF. The full variable domain, rest sourced from reference TRBV7-9 and TRBJ1-5, is DTGVSQNPRHKITKRGQNVTFRCDPISEHNRLYWYRQTLGQGPEFLTYFQNEAQLEKSRLLSDRFSAERPKGSFSTLEIQRTEQGDSAMYLCASSLSGDQPQHFGDGTRLSIL.

This clonotype was found many times. This rearrangement joins TRBV11-2 to TRBJ2-5; possibly TRBD2 for D (5 bases). V shed 5 bases and J shed 5 bases, with 18 bases lying between them. The CDR3 totals 15 residues. In germline, CDR1 is SGHAT, CDR2 FQNNGV. The CDR3 DNA reads as TGTGCCAGCAGCGTAAATCTAGCACTCCGGGAGACCCAGTACTTC. Translation: CASSVNLALRETQYF.

This clonotype was observed a handful of times. A read error may be the cause here, since a much bigger clone is one base away. The J gene is TRBJ1-5, the V gene TRBV20-1, with 8 bases lining up with TRBD1. Germline V lookup: CDR1 DFQATT, CDR2 SNEGSKA (reference sequence). This CDR3 spans 15 amino acids. CDR3 protein: CSARGQGRKGQPQNF. CDR3 bases: TGCAGTGCTAGAGGACAGGGGAGAAAGGGTCAGCCCCAGAATTTT.

The chain links TRBV11-2 to TRBJ2-3; 9 bases are a match to TRBD1. The CDR3 is 15 residues long. CDR1 and CDR2 (germline): SGHAT, FQNNGV. V shed 2 bases, J shed 6 bases, and the junction held 6 bases outside the gene matches. This chain's CDR3 is CASSLKDRGDDTQYF. The CDR3 DNA reads as TGTGCCAGCAGCTTAAAGGACAGGGGTGATGATACGCAGTATTTT.